This T cell receptor (beta chain) was profiled in a study of lymphopenia after photon versus proton radiotherapy. TCRdb's table, derived via immunoSEQ multiplex PCR, lists solely in-frame clones and lacks some. This repertoire shows 70,000 or so clones, less than 95% found once; its top ten account for roughly 2.3%. Regarding the study as a whole: Relative stability marked proton patients; photon patients lost diversity and naive cells. Larger post-nadir TCR diversity loss correlated inversely with survival in deceased patients. Survival link was tested only in deceased patients; proton benefit remains a possibility. After the lymphocyte nadir, photon-treated repertoires showed oligoclonal expansion, especially of CD8+ Temra cells.

Worth noting for this clone: The antigen is not known.

This CDR3 has 15 amino acids. Trimming left V 6 bases short and J 3 bases short, with 14 bases between. Germline loops: CDR1 ENHRY, CDR2 SYGVKD. Sample: peripheral blood, taken from a patient treated with photon-based radiotherapy. This TCR came from a woman aged 40 to 55 with cholangiocarcinoma. This chain joins TRBV10-3 and TRBJ2-2; the D gene is possibly TRBD2 (6 bases). This CDR3 is CAIRPNSGHTGELFF. CDR3 nucleotide sequence: TGTGCCATCAGACCTAATAGCGGTCACACCGGGGAGCTGTTTTTT.